This T cell receptor (beta chain) derives from a study of identical twins. TCRdb recomputed calls from the 5' RACE reads with MiXCR, one row per CDR3 protein. The sample comprises under 450,000 distinct CDR3 sequences, under 20% of which are singletons, and roughly 12% rests with the top ten. This clonotype came up a few times. Germline values: CDR1 MNHEY, CDR2 SMNVEV (reference sequence). The V end was cut by 2 bases, the J end by 7 bases, with 11 bases between. The CDR3 is 14 residues long. The rearrangement joins TRBV27 to TRBJ2-2; possible D gene TRBD1, 6 bases. The TCR comes from a man aged 45-60 years in good health. Sequencing was carried out using naive T cells sorted from blood. DNA for the CDR3: TGTGCCAGCAGTTTAAACAGGGAAATCGGGGAGCTGTTTTTT. It translates to CASSLNREIGELFF.